Listed below are T cell receptor beta chains from one sample, sequenced in a study of blood T cells in healthy people across ages. TCRdb independently ran MiXCR on the 5' RACE reads; one entry per CDR3 protein. The data show roughly 790,000 distinct CDR3 sequences, about 40% seen once. Sequencing used blood. The receptors were sampled from a woman in her sixties in good health. CDR3s include the opening cysteine and the closing phenylalanine or tryptophan. The D gene is left open where the match is weak. Expanded clones are given a class, and other clones once, few, many or no size at all.

j_call clone_size v_call d_call cdr3_nt cdr3_aa
TRBJ2-5 - TRBV5-1 TRBD1 TGCGCCAGCAGCCCAACGGGACAGCCTCCGGAGACCCAGTACTTC CASSPTGQPPETQYF
TRBJ2-7 many TRBV7-2 - TGTGCCAGCAGGGCAGCCGGGGGTACCTACGAGCAGTACTTC CASRAAGGTYEQYF
TRBJ1-5 - TRBV7-9 - TGTACCAGCAGCCCCGACCCGGGTCGGCCCCAGCATTTT CTSSPDPGRPQHF
TRBJ1-1 few TRBV12-3/TRBV12-4 - TGTGCCAGCAGTTCGGCCGAGAAGAACACTGAAGCTTTCTTT CASSSAEKNTEAFF
TRBJ2-3 few TRBV11-2 TRBD1 TGTGCCAGCAGCCCCAGACAGGGGGTTTTCACAGATACGCAGTATTTT CASSPRQGVFTDTQYF
TRBJ2-5 few TRBV4-2 TRBD2 TGTGCCAGCAGCCAGGGACTAGCGGCCCAGACTCAGTACTTC CASSQGLAAQTQYF
TRBJ2-7 - TRBV2 TRBD2 TGTGCCAGCGCAGGACTAGCGGGGGGATACGAGCAGTACTTC CASAGLAGGYEQYF
TRBJ1-2 - TRBV29-1 - TGCAGCGTTGTCTGGGAGGATGGCTACACCTTC CSVVWEDGYTF
TRBJ2-1 few TRBV5-1 TRBD2 TGCGCCAGCAGCTTGGCCACGGGACTAGCGGGGTACAATGAGCAGTTCTTC CASSLATGLAGYNEQFF
TRBJ2-4 - TRBV19 - TGTGCCAGTAGTCCCTTAAGTTCGGGACTAGCCAAAAACATTCAGTACTTC CASSPLSSGLAKNIQYF
TRBJ2-7 - TRBV9 TRBD2 TGTGCCAGCAGCGTAGGGGCGGGAGGGTCCTACGAGCAGTACTTC CASSVGAGGSYEQYF
TRBJ2-7 - TRBV20-1 TRBD2 TGCAGTGCTAGAGATCTAGCGGCAACCTACGAGCAGTACTTC CSARDLAATYEQYF
TRBJ2-1 - TRBV29-1 - TGCAGCGTTGAACGCGGAGGCGGACAACTCTACAATGAGCAGTTCTTC CSVERGGGQLYNEQFF
TRBJ2-2 - TRBV5-1 - TGCGCCAGCAGCTTGGCACCACCAGGCGGGGAGCTGTTTTTT CASSLAPPGGELFF
TRBJ2-3 - TRBV27 TRBD1 TGTGCCAGCAGGAGCGGACAGGGCCCAGATACGCAGTATTTT CASRSGQGPDTQYF
TRBJ2-3 - TRBV20-1 TRBD2 TGCAGTGCTAGAGGGACTAGCGGTTACACAGATACGCAGTATTTT CSARGTSGYTDTQYF
TRBJ2-1 few TRBV4-1 - TGCGCCAGCAGCCAAGTCGAGGTAGCGGAATACAATGAGCAGTTCTTC CASSQVEVAEYNEQFF
TRBJ2-7 - TRBV29-1 - TGCAGCGTTGAGTCGGAAGGGAGCGAGCAGTACTTC CSVESEGSEQYF
TRBJ1-2 - TRBV7-9 - TGTGCCAGCAGCTTAAGCCCTGTCGGGGACTATGGCTACACCTTC CASSLSPVGDYGYTF
TRBJ1-5 few TRBV12-3/TRBV12-4 - TGTGCCAGCAGTTTCGGTGCAGAGAGGAGTCAGCCCCAGCATTTT CASSFGAERSQPQHF
TRBJ2-3 - TRBV7-6 TRBD1 TGTGCCAGCAGCCCATATTCGGACAGGGAGTGGTATTTT CASSPYSDREWYF
TRBJ2-1 - TRBV7-2 - TGTGCCAGCAGCCGAGGCCGGGCTATCTACAATGAGCAGTTCTTC CASSRGRAIYNEQFF
TRBJ2-1 many TRBV4-1 TRBD1 TGCGCCAGCAGCCACTTGACAGGGGGCTATTACAATGAGCAGTTCTTC CASSHLTGGYYNEQFF
TRBJ2-7 few TRBV6-5 TRBD1 TGTGCCAGCAGGCCGGGACAGGGAGCTCGCGAGCAGTACTTC CASRPGQGAREQYF
TRBJ2-3 - TRBV20-1 - TGCAGTGCTAGCGGTCCCGGAGTAGGAGATACGCAGTATTTT CSASGPGVGDTQYF
TRBJ2-1 - TRBV27 TRBD2 TGTGCCAGCAGTAAGGGACTAGCGGCGGGGGAGAATGAGCAGTTCTTC CASSKGLAAGENEQFF
TRBJ2-7 few TRBV6-2/TRBV6-3 TRBD1 TGTGCCAGCAGTTATCTGCTGGGACAGGGGGGCGAGCAGTACTTC CASSYLLGQGGEQYF
TRBJ1-2 once TRBV6-5 - TGTGCCAGCAGTCCGACAGCTCCGCGGTATGGCTACACCTTC CASSPTAPRYGYTF
TRBJ2-7 - TRBV28 - TGTGCCAGCAGTTTGGTTTCGCAGACCTACGAGCAGTACTTC CASSLVSQTYEQYF
TRBJ2-3 - TRBV5-1 TRBD2 TGCGCCAGCAGCACCCGGACTAGCGGGAGGGTCACAGATACGCAGTATTTT CASSTRTSGRVTDTQYF
TRBJ2-5 many TRBV29-1 - TGCAGCGTTGCGGGGGTTGGTGAGACCCAGTACTTC CSVAGVGETQYF
TRBJ2-5 - TRBV20-1 - TGCAGTGCGCCCGTCCGGGGGAGGGAGACCCAGTACTTC CSAPVRGRETQYF
TRBJ2-3 - TRBV28 - TGTGCCAGCAGTTCTCCGGGACAACCCACAGATACGCAGTATTTT CASSSPGQPTDTQYF
TRBJ2-3 - TRBV5-1 - TGCGCCAGCAGCTTGGCCGCCAGGGAAAGTGGCACGCAGTATTTT CASSLAARESGTQYF
TRBJ1-4 few TRBV4-2 - TGTGCCAGCAGCCCAGAGGGAGGGGGGGAAAAACTGTTTTTT CASSPEGGGEKLFF
TRBJ2-1 - TRBV29-1 - TGCAGCGTTGACATGACAGGCAATGAGCAGTTCTTC CSVDMTGNEQFF
TRBJ2-7 few TRBV29-1 - TGCAGCGTTGAATTTTCCGGGAATGAGCAGTACTTC CSVEFSGNEQYF
TRBJ2-3 few TRBV20-1 TRBD2 TGCAGTGCTAAAAGCGGGAGCGATACGCAGTATTTT CSAKSGSDTQYF
TRBJ1-2 - TRBV29-1 TRBD1 TGCAGCGTTGACGGACAGGGTACCTATGGCTACACCTTC CSVDGQGTYGYTF
TRBJ2-5 few TRBV7-2 TRBD1 TGTGCCAGCAGCAACCGGGACAGAGGGACCCAGTACTTC CASSNRDRGTQYF
TRBJ2-3 few TRBV29-1 - TGCAGCGTTGCATTCCCGGTTCAGGCGGTGCTTAGCACAGATACGCAGTATTTT CSVAFPVQAVLSTDTQYF
TRBJ2-7 few TRBV7-2 TRBD2 TGTGCCAGCAGCTTAGCCGGGACTAGCGGGTACTCCTACGAGCAGTACTTC CASSLAGTSGYSYEQYF
TRBJ1-2 few TRBV7-3 TRBD1 TGTGCCAGCAGCCGGACAGGGGGAGAGGGCTACACCTTC CASSRTGGEGYTF
TRBJ1-5 - TRBV6-6 - TGTGCCAGCAGTATACTTACGACTCAGCCCCAGCATTTT CASSILTTQPQHF
TRBJ1-1 - TRBV4-1 - TGCGCCAGCAGCCAGCAGGGGCCCGGGAGTCCTGAAGCTTTCTTT CASSQQGPGSPEAFF
TRBJ2-4 many TRBV5-1 - TGCGCCAGCAGCCCAAATTCGGGCGCCCAAGCCAAAAACATTCAGTACTTC CASSPNSGAQAKNIQYF
TRBJ2-7 - TRBV11-1 - TGTGCCAGCAGCTCAGGGGTAGTCGGGTACTTC CASSSGVVGYF
TRBJ1-5 few TRBV20-1 - TGCAGTGCTAGAGATCGGTCGGGCAATCAGCCCCAGCATTTT CSARDRSGNQPQHF
TRBJ2-1 - TRBV4-2 - TGTGCCAGCGGCCAGGAATCCGAGTACTACAATGAGCAGTTCTTC CASGQESEYYNEQFF
TRBJ2-7 many TRBV13 TRBD1 TGTGCCAGCAGCCAGACAGGGACGGCCTACGAGCAGTACTTC CASSQTGTAYEQYF
TRBJ2-1 once TRBV20-1 TRBD2 TGCAGTGCTAGCGGGGGGGCCGTCGAAGATGAGCAGTTCTTC CSASGGAVEDEQFF
TRBJ2-5 few TRBV2 TRBD2 TGTGCCAGAGGACTAGCGGGGGGACAAGAGACCCAGTACTTC CARGLAGGQETQYF